Sequencing of this T cell receptor beta chain was carried out in a study of T cell responses to AZD1222 COVID-19 vaccine. Study results and caveats: Clonal diversity may have been underestimated in mostly white British donors. At study baseline, merely a handful of AZD1222 recipients were seropositive.

As for this clone: Its antigen is still unknown.

V lost 4 bases and J 3 bases, leaving 5 bases between the germline ends. The CDR3 is 11 residues long. Germline V lookup: CDR1 SGHDT, CDR2 YYEEEE. Profiling relied on immunoSEQ multiplex PCR, and the TCRdb table lists in-frame clones only, not all of them. Of about 39,000 clones in the sample, about 90% were seen once. This receptor was taken from an adult who received the MenACWY meningococcal vaccine as a control. The sequences come from peripheral blood, collected 28 days after the second dose of the MenACWY control vaccine. The rearrangement links TRBV5-6 to TRBJ2-7, with no clear D. The CDR3 loop reads CASSQDYEQYF. The CDR3 DNA reads as TGTGCCAGCAGCCAAGACTACGAGCAGTACTTC.